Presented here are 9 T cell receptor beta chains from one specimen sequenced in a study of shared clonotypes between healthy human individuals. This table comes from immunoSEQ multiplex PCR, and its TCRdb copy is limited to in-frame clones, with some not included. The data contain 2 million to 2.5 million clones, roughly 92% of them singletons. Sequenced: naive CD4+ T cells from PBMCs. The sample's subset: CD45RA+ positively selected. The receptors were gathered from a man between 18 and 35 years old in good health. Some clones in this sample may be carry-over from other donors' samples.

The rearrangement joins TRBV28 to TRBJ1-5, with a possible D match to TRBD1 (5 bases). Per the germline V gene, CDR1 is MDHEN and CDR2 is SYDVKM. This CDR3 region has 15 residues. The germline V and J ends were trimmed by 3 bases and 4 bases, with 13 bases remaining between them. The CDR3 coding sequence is TGTGCCAGCAGTTTGGTGCAGGGCCGAAATCAGCCCCAGCATTTT. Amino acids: CASSLVQGRNQPQHF. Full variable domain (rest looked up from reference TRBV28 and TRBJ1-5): DVKVTQSSRYLVKRTGEKVFLECVQDMDHENMFWYRQDPGLGLRLIYFSYDVKMKEKGDIPEGYSVSREKKERFSLILESASTNQTSMYLCASSLVQGRNQPQHFGDGTRLSIL.

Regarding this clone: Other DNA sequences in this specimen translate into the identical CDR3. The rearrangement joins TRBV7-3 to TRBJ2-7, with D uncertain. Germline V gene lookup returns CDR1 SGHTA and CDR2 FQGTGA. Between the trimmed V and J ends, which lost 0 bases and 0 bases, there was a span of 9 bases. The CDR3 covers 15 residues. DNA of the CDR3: TGTGCCAGCAGCTTAACAGGGATGGGCTCCTACGAGCAGTACTTC. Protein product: CASSLTGMGSYEQYF.

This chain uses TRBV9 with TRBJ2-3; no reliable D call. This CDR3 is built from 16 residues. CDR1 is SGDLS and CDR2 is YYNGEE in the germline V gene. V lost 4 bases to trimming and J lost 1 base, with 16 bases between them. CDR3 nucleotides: TGTGCCAGCAGCCCCCGGCGCCTTTATGGCACAGATACGCAGTATTTT. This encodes CASSPRRLYGTDTQYF.

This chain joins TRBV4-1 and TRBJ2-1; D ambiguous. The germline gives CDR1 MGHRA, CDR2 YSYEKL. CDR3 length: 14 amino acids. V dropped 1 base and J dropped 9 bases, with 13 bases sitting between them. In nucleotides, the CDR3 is TGCGCCAGCAGCCAAGCAGTTCCCGCATCTGAGCAGTTCTTC. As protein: CASSQAVPASEQFF.

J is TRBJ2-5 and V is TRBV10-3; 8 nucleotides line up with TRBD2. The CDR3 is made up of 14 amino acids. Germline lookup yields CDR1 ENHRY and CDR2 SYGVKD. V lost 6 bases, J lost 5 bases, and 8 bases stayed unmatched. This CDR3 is CAIRPGLEFETQYF. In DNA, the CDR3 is TGTGCCATCAGGCCGGGACTAGAGTTCGAGACCCAGTACTTC.

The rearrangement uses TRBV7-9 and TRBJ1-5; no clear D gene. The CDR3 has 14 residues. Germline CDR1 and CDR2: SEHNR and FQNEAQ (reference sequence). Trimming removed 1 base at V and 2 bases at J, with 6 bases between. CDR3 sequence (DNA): TGTGCCAGCAGCTTAGATTCGGGCAATCAGCCCCAGCATTTT. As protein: CASSLDSGNQPQHF.

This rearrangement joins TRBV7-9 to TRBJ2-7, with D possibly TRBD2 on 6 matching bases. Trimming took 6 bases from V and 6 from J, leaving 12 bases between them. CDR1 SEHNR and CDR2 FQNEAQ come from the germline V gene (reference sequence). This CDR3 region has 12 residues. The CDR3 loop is CASRGGASEQYF. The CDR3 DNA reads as TGTGCCAGCAGGGGGGGAGCATCCGAGCAGTACTTC.

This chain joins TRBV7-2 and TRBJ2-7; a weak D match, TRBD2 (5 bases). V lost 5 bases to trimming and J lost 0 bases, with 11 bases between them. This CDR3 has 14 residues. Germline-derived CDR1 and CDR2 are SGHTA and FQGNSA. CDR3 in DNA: TGTGCCAGCAGCCGGGAAGGGCCCTCCTACGAGCAGTACTTC. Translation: CASSREGPSYEQYF.

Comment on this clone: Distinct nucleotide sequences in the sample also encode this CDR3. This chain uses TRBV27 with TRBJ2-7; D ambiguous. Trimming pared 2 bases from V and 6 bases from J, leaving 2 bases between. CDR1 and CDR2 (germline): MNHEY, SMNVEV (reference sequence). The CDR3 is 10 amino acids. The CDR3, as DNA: TGTGCCAGCAGTTTACGCGAGCAGTACTTC. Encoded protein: CASSLREQYF.